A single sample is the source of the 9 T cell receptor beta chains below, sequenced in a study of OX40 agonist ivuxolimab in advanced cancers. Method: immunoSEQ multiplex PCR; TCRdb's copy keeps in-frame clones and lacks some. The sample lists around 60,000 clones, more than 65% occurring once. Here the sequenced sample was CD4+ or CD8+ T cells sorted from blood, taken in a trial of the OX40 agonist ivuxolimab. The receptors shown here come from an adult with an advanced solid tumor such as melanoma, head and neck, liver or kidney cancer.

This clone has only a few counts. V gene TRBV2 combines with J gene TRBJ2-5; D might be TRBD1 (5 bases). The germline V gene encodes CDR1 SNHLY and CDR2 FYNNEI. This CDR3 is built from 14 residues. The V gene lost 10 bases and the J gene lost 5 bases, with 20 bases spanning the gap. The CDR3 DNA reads TGTGCCAACCAGGGTCTTCCTGCAGCGGAGACCCAGTACTTC. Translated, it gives CANQGLPAAETQYF.

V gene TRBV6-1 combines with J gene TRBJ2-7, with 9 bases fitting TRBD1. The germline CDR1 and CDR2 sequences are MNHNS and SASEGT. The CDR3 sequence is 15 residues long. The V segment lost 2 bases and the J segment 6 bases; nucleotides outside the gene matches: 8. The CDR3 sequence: CASSEYRGQASEQYF. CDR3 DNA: TGTGCCAGCAGTGAATACAGGGGGCAGGCCAGCGAGCAGTACTTC.

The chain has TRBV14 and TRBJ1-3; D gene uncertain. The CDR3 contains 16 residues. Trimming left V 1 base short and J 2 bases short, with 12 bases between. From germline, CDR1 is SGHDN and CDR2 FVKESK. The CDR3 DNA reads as TGTGCCAGCAGCCAAGTACTCCAGAGAACTGGAAACACCATATATTTT. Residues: CASSQVLQRTGNTIYF.

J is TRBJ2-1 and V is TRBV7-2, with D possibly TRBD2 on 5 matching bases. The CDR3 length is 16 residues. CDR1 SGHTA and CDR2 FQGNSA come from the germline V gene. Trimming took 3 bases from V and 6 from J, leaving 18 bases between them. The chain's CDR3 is CASSFLAITTGNEQFF. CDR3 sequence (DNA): TGTGCCAGCAGCTTCCTAGCTATTACCACTGGCAATGAGCAGTTCTTC.

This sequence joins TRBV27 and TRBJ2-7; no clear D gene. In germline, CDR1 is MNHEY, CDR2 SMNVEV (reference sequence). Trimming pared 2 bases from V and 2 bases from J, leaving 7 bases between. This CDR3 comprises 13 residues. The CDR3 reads CASSLQETYEQYF. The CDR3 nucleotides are TGTGCCAGCAGTTTACAGGAGACCTACGAGCAGTACTTC.

The CDR3 sequence: CATSTEGWDGGYTF. The CDR3 DNA follows: TGTGCCACCAGCACGGAAGGGTGGGATGGTGGCTACACCTTC. This chain uses TRBV15 with TRBJ1-2; no reliable D call. This CDR3 comprises 14 residues. The V gene's germline CDR1 is LNHNV and CDR2 YYDKDF (reference sequence). Trimming removed 4 bases at V and 7 bases at J, with 16 bases between.

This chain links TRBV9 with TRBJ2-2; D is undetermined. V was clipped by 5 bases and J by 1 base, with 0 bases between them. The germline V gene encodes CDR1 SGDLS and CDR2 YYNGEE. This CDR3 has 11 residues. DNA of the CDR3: TGTGCCAGCAGGAACACCGGGGAGCTGTTTTTT. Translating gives CASRNTGELFF.

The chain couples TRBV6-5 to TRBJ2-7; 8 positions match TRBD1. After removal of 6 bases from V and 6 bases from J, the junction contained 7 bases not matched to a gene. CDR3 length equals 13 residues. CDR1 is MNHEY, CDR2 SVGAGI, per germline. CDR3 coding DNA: TGTGCCAGCAGAGAGACAGGGGAGAGCGAGCAGTACTTC. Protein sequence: CASRETGESEQYF.

The CDR3 nucleotides are TGCAGCGTTGAGGGGACAGGGGGGACCTACGAGCAGTACTTC. Its protein product is CSVEGTGGTYEQYF. The V gene is TRBV29-1, the J gene TRBJ2-7; 11 positions agree with TRBD1. Germline-derived CDR1 and CDR2 are SQVTM and ANQGSEA. The CDR3 spans 14 residues. Trimming cost V 3 bases and J 2 bases; bases outside gene matches: 3.